What follows describes a single T cell receptor beta chain. What this receptor recognizes is not known. This record belongs to a study of monozygotic twins with inflammatory bowel disease (dated by TCRdb to between 2018 and 2021). About the study as a whole: The complete study included some 28 monozygotic twin pairs: 19 IBD-discordant Danish pairs and nine German pairs, of which four were IBD-concordant and five were IBD-discordant. Each individual had, on average, about 151 000 unique TCRalpha sequences and 181 000 unique TCRbeta sequences available for analysis. Within discordant pairs, disease-associated traits were sought mainly by comparing IBD patients with their genetically identical healthy co-twins.

Library preparation used 5' RACE. Preparation of each TCR library used around 3.5 ug of total RNA. For each sample, cDNA synthesis with SMARTScribe reverse transcriptase was split into eight separate reactions. During cDNA synthesis, template switching introduced unique molecular identifiers that contained a 6-nucleotide sample barcode. TCRalpha and TCRbeta cDNA was amplified by two nested PCRs of approximately 17 and 9 cycles, with bead purification after each PCR. Before amplification, cDNA was treated with uracil DNA-glycosylase and purified using the QIAquick PCR purification kit. In the second PCR, Illumina TruSeq-compatible adapters and sample-specific barcodes were added. Library quality and concentration were checked on TapeStation and Qubit, and libraries were pooled at 5 ng each. Sequencing of the pooled libraries was done on an Illumina HiSeq2500 single-index Rapid Run using custom sequencing primers and 2 x 100 bp reads. The paper's processing steps were these. MiGEC version 1.2.6 was used for UMI-based consensus assembly to correct PCR and sequencing errors. V(D)J alignment, clonotype assembly and CDR3 extraction were performed with MiXCR version 2.1.1. To normalise gene usage, clonotype sharing and MAIT/NKT TCR abundance, the analysis used the top 1000, 10 000 and 20 000 clonotypes per sample. After downsampling to 27 000 UMIs, diversity was calculated as the inverse Simpson index using the vegan R package. Paired Mann-Whitney U tests were applied to discordant twin pairs, and Benjamini-Hochberg correction was used for multiple testing. TCRdb reanalyzed the reads, keeping one entry per CDR3 protein sequence and omitting DNA. The V and J calls were not made by the authors but by TCRdb's processing. Per the sample table, the count is approximately 390,000 distinct CDR3 sequences. About 2.3% of the sample is taken by the ten largest.

From each donor, an approximately 2.5 ml peripheral blood sample was collected into PAXgene tubes and stored at -80 degrees C. Total RNA was isolated from whole blood with the PAXgene blood miRNA kit on an automated QIAcube, without T cell sorting. Deep TCRalpha and TCRbeta repertoire profiling with unique molecular barcoding was performed on peripheral blood of monozygotic twin pairs concordant or discordant for inflammatory bowel disease. Smoking habits were recorded for all twin pairs, with individuals classified as current, former or never smokers. The CDR3 starts with the cysteine, ends with the phenylalanine, and has 13 residues. There is no recorded DNA. CDR1 and CDR2, looked up from the germline V gene, are MDHEN and SYDVKM. The full study reports these points: Differing immunosuppressive treatments among patients may have added background noise and inter-individual variability to the repertoires. No single strong signal or clonotype linked to IBD turned up in the results, so the idea that one exists was not supported. TCRbeta repertoire diversity, by inverse Simpson index, was decreased in IBD patients compared with their healthy co-twins. No difference in repertoire similarity was observed between concordant and discordant twins, possibly owing to limited statistical power. IBD patients shared fewer clonotypes with other individuals than healthy twins did, most markedly in patients showing signs of disease activity. Distinction between different T cell subtypes could not be achieved in the analysis.

The TCR originated in a human donor with ulcerative colitis or Crohn's disease, or a healthy co-twin of an affected twin (not recorded which). Sequencing was done on a sample of blood. The rearranged segments are TRBV28 and TRBJ2-7; no DNA is available, so the TRBD1 call from TCRdb remains unchecked. Here the CDR3 is given as CASSSSPEDEQYF.